Each of the 3 T cell receptor beta chains below was sequenced from the same sample in a study of cytomegalovirus exposure and HLA in healthy donors. Researchers ran the PCR with 60 Vbeta and 13 Jbeta primers. Data came from immunoSEQ multiplex PCR; TCRdb stores just in-frame clones and leaves some out. The sample carries over 150,000 clones, around 79% recorded once. The sample was PBMCs. The source is a man aged 18 to 29 in good health and CMV-seronegative.

The chain uses TRBV18 and TRBJ1-1; 10 bases agree with TRBD1. Losses at the gene ends were 3 bases for V and 6 bases for J; bases not matched to a gene: 13. Germline values: CDR1 KGHSH, CDR2 LQKENI. The CDR3 is made up of 17 amino acids. CDR3 loop: CASSPTSTGGSSSEAFF. For the CDR3, the DNA is TGTGCCAGCTCACCTACTTCGACAGGGGGCTCCTCTTCTGAAGCTTTCTTT.

The chain uses TRBV14 and TRBJ1-2, with TRBD1 matching 11 bases. J lost 14 bases, V lost 5 bases, and 4 bases had no gene match. This CDR3 is 11 amino acids long. Germline V lookup: CDR1 SGHDN, CDR2 FVKESK. This CDR3 reads CASSTGQGGTF. The CDR3 bases are TGTGCCAGCAGCACGGGACAGGGGGGAACCTTC.

The chain joins TRBV18 to TRBJ2-1; D possibly corresponds to TRBD2 (7 bases). This CDR3 has 13 residues. The germline V gene encodes CDR1 KGHSH and CDR2 LQKENI. Trimming cost V 4 bases and J 8 bases, with 12 bases left between them. The CDR3 nucleotides read TGTGCCAGCTCACAAACCGGGGGGCATGAGCAGTTCTTC. Protein sequence: CASSQTGGHEQFF.